The clone carrying this T cell receptor (beta chain) has just a few counts. This CDR3 spans 16 amino acids. The V end was cut by 4 bases, the J end by 1 base, with 16 bases between. Per germline, CDR1 SGHAT and CDR2 FQNNGV. The data are from a study of blood T cell repertoires in COVID-19. Original processing notes: By means of reference gene primer amplification, nucleated cell counts were estimated. Data came from immunoSEQ multiplex PCR; TCRdb stores just in-frame clones and leaves some out. That table gives V, J and clone size, and the DNA gave D and trimming. The table lists about 110,000 clones, 75% to 85% of them singletons.

The receptor was derived from an older man with COVID-19, enrolled during active disease. The specimen sequenced was peripheral blood. The V call is TRBV11-2, the J call TRBJ2-5; no firm D call. The DNA of the CDR3 is TGTGCCAGCAGCTCCGCCCCGGGTGCGGCCCAAGAGACCCAGTACTTC. Encoded protein: CASSSAPGAAQETQYF.